This T cell receptor (beta chain) is drawn from a study of blood T cells in healthy people across ages (dated by TCRdb to 2015 to 2017). In the study overall: In model experiments, roughly one uniquely barcoded TCR beta cDNA molecule per two T cells was captured by template switching. To track age-related changes in TCR beta repertoire diversity, the study relied on deep sequencing normalized with unique cDNA molecular identifiers. Four age groups were formed from the donors: young (average about 16 years), middle-aged (roughly 38), aged (approximately 60) and long-lived (roughly 88). To avoid experimental bias, donors of different ages were spread randomly across the sequencing lanes. Using the same blood draw, the study looked at two additional independent replicas of 1 million unique cDNA reads for two donors, one aged 18 to 30 and the other aged 80 or older. Findings and caveats that apply to the study as a whole: A strong correlation was found between observed TCR beta diversity and the percentage of naive T cells measured by flow cytometry. Because the CMV infection status of the donors was unknown, age-related changes in expanded clonotypes may potentially have been confounded. Estimates of total diversity based on one million sequenced T cells were regarded as lower bounds and as underestimates. Compared with the aged group, the long-lived group had more naive CD4+ T cells, fewer expanded clones and increased TCR diversity, suggesting age selection. Observed TCR beta diversity per million T cells fell roughly linearly with age, and a significant reduction was already apparent by age around 40. Since profiling was done on bulk unsorted PBMCs, naive and antigen-experienced compartments could not be conclusively compared.

Concerning this clonotype: No antigen is known for it. No quality values exist for individual bases; no much larger clone is one base distant.

CDR1 and CDR2, per the germline V gene, are MGHRA and YSYEKL. Here V drops 4 bases and J drops 0 bases, and the junction holds 7 bases not matched to any gene. The CDR3 starts with the cysteine, ends with the phenylalanine, and has 19 residues. Only CDR3 DNA remains: 57 bases, in frame from the first base. The method behind the library was 5' RACE. Instrument on record: Illumina HiSeq 2500. The second PCR ran for about 7 to 11 cycles and used a J-beta primer mix along with a sample-barcoded 5' primer. A unique molecular identifier was introduced onto each TCR beta cDNA molecule by a template-switch 5' adaptor carrying 12 random nucleotides. Each sample yielded at least 2.5 million CDR3-containing paired-end reads. First-strand cDNA synthesis was performed from all RNA using the Mint cDNA synthesis kit, with priming by a TRBC-specific oligonucleotide. Following uracil-DNA glycosylase treatment, all cDNA underwent a first 18-cycle PCR with the universal primers M1SS and BC2_uni_R. The published analysis was carried out like this. Each sample was normalized by randomly selecting 1 million high-quality reads, each carrying a distinct molecular identifier. Instead of being binned into consensus sequences, reads that shared molecular identifiers were thrown out. MiTCR, set to a Q25 quality threshold and the strictest error-elimination algorithm, was used for CDR3 identification, clonotype clustering and error correction. Lower-bound total TCR beta diversity was estimated with a nonparametric unseen species model using Euler transformation. TCRdb's own reprocessing of the public reads used fastp at Q25 and MiXCR and kept productive beta chains. Under each unique CDR3 protein, matching rows form one entry showing the most common genes and DNA. Clone size and V and J calls follow TCRdb, not the original study. The table for this sample lists around 990,000 distinct CDR3 sequences; more than 30% of them were counted only once. The ten biggest clones cover under 15% of the sample.

The 35 to 40 donors, aged 6 to 90 years, were systemically healthy Caucasian individuals from Russia. Approximately 10 milliliters of peripheral blood were collected from each donor into EDTA-treated Vacutainer tubes. Ficoll-Paque density-gradient centrifugation was used to isolate PBMCs, with at least 7 million per sample. Total RNA, at least 6 micrograms per sample, was extracted from PBMCs with Trizol reagent. For every donor, flow cytometry on a PBMC aliquot measured the percentage of naive CD45RAhigh/CD27high T cells. This TCR came from a man aged 18 to 29 in good health. Input material: blood. This chain is built from TRBV4-1 and TRBJ1-6; 12 bases in the junction line up with TRBD1. The CDR3 protein: CASSLGTGGFGSYNSPLHF. Here is the DNA: TGCGCCAGCAGCCTAGGGACAGGGGGCTTCGGCTCCTATAATTCACCCCTCCACTTT.